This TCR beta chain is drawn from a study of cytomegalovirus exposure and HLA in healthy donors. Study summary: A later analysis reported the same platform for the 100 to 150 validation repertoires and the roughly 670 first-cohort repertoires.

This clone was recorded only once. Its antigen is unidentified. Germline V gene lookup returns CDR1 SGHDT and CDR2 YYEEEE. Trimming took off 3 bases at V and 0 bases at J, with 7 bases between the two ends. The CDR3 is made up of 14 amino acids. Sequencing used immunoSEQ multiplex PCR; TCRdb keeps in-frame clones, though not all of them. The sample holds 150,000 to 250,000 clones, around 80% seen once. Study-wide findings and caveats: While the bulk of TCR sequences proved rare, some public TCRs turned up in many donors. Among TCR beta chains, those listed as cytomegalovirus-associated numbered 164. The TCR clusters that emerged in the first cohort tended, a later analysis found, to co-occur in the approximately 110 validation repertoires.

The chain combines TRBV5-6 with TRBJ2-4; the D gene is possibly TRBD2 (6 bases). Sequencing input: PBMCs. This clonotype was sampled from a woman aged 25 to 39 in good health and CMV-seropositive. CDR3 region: CASSSGVAKNIQYF. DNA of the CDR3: TGTGCCAGCAGCTCGGGGGTAGCCAAAAACATTCAGTACTTC.